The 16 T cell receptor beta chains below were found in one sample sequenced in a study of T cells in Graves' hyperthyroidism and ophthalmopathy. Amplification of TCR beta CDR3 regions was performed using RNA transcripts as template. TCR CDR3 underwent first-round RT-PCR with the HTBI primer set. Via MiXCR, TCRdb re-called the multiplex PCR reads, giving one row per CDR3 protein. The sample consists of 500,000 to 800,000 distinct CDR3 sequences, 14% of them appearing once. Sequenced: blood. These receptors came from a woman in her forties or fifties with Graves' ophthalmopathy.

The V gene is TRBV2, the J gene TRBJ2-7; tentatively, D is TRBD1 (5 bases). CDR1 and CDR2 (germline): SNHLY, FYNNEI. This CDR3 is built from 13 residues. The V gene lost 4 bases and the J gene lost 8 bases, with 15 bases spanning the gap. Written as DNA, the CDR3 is TGTGCCAGCAGTGTCGAGGTTAGGGGCCAGCAGTACTTC. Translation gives CASSVEVRGQQYF.

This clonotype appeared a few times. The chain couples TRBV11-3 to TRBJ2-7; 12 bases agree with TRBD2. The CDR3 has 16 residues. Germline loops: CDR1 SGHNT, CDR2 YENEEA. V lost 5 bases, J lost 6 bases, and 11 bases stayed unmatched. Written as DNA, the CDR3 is TGTGCCAGCAGCCCCGACCGACTAGCGGGAGCGGGCGAGCAGTACTTC. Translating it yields CASSPDRLAGAGEQYF. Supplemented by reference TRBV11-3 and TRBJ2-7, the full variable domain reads EAGVVQSPRYKIIEKKQPVAFWCNPISGHNTLYWYLQNLGQGPELLIRYENEEAVDDSQLPKDRFSAERLKGVDSTLKIQPAELGDSAVYLCASSPDRLAGAGEQYFGPGTRLTVT.

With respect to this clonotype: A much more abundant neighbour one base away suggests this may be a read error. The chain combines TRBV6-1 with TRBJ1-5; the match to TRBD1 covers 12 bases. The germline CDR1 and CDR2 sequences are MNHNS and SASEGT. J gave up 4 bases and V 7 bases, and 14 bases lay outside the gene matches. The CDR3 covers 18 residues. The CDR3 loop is CASKAGDRGRFGNQPQHF. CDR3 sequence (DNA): TGTGCCAGCAAGGCTGGGGACAGGGGGCGATTCGGAAATCAGCCCCAGCATTTT.

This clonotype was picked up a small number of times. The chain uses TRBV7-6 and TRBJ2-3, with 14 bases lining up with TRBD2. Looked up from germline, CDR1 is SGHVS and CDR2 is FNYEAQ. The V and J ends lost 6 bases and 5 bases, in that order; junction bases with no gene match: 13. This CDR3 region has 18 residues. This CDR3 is CASRRIPGLAGEGDTQYF. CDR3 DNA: TGTGCCAGCAGGCGGATCCCGGGACTAGCGGGAGAGGGAGATACGCAGTATTTT.

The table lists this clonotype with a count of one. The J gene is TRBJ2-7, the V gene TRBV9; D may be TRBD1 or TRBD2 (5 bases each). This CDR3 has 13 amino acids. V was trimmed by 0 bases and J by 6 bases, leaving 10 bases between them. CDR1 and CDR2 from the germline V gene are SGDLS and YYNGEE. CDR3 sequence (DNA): TGTGCCAGCAGCGTAGTAGGGACCGGCGAGCAGTACTTC. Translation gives CASSVVGTGEQYF.

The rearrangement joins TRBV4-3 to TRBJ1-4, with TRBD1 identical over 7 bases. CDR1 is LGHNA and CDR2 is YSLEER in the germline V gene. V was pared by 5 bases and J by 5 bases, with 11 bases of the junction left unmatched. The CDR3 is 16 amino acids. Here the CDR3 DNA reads TGCGCCAGCAGCAGAAGACTGGGACAGCCGAATGAAAAACTGTTTTTT. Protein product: CASSRRLGQPNEKLFF.

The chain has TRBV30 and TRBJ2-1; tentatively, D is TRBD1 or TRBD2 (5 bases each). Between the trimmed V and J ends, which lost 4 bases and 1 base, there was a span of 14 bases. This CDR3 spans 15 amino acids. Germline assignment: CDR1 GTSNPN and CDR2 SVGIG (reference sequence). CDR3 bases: TGTGCCTGGAACAATCCGGGACGGTCCTACAATGAGCAGTTCTTC. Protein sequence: CAWNNPGRSYNEQFF.

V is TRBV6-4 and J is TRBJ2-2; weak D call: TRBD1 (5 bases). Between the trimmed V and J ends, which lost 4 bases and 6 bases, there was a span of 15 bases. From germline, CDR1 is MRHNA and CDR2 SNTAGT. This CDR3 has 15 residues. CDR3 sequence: CASSVGALSSGELFF. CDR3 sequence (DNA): TGTGCCAGCAGTGTTGGGGCGTTATCCTCCGGGGAGCTGTTTTTT.

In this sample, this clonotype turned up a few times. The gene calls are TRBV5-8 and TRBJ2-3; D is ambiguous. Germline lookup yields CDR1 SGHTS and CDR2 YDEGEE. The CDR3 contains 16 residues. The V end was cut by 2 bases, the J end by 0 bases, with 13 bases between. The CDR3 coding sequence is TGTGCCAGCAGCTTTATGGCCCAGATTAGCACAGATACGCAGTATTTT. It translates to CASSFMAQISTDTQYF.

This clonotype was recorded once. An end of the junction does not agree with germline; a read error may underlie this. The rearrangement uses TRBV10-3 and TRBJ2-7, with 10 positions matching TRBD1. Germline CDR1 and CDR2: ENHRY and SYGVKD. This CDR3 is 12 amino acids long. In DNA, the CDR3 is TGTACCATCAGTGGGACAGGGGACGAGCAGTACTTC. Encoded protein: CTISGTGDEQYF.

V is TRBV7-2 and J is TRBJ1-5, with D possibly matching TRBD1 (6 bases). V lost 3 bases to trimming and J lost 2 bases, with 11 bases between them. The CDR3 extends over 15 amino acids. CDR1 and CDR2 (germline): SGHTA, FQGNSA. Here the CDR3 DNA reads TGTGCCAGCAGCTTCAGGGGAAGGGGCAATCAGCCCCAGCATTTT. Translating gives CASSFRGRGNQPQHF.

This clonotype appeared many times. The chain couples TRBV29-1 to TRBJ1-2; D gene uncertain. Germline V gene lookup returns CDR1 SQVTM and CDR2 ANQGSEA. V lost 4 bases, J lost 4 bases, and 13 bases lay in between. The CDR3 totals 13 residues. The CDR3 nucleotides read TGCAGCGTTGTGGGCAGGACCAGCTATGGCTACACCTTC. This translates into CSVVGRTSYGYTF.

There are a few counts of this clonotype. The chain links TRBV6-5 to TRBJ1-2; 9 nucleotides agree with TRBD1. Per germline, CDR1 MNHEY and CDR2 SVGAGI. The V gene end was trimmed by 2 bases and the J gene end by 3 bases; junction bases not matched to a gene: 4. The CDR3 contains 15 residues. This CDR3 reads CASSYTQGADYGYTF. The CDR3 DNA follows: TGTGCCAGCAGTTACACACAGGGGGCGGACTATGGCTACACCTTC.

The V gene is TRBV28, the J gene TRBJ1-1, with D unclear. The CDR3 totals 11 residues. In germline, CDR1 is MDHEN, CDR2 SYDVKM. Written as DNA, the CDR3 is TGTGCGGCGAGGGAGAACACTGAAGCTTTCTTT. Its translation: CAARENTEAFF.

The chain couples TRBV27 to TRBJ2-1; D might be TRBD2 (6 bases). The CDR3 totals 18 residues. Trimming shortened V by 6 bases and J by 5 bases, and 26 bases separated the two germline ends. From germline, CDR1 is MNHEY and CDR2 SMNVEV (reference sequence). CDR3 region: CASSLPSGAGKLHNEQFF. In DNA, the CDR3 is TGTGCCAGCAGCCTGCCATCCGGTGCGGGAAAATTACACAATGAGCAGTTCTTC.

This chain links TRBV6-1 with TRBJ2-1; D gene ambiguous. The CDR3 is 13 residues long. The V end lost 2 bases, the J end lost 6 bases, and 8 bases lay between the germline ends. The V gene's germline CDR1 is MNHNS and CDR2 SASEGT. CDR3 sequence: CASSEFRFNEQFF. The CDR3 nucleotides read TGTGCCAGCAGTGAATTTCGATTCAATGAGCAGTTCTTC.